One TCR beta chain is described in this entry. Its antigen is as yet unknown. This specimen comes from a study of early T cells in non-severe SARS-CoV-2 infection. Turning to the study itself: Unpaired chains resulted from sequencing bulk RNA of unsorted whole blood.

Individual cDNA molecules each received unique molecular identifiers attached to them. Each CDR3 protein gets one entry after TCRdb re-called the 5' RACE reads with MiXCR. Of 45,000 to 55,000 distinct CDR3 sequences listed, approximately 9.4% are singletons. Overall study results and limits: A preference for anti-spike CD8 responses marked VDJdb matching, which missed private and CD4 specificities.

The CDR3 loop spans 15 amino acids. V was cut by 7 bases and J by 6 bases, with 19 bases left in between. The V gene's germline CDR1 is SGHRS and CDR2 YFSETQ. The V and J genes are TRBV5-1 and TRBJ1-4, with D possibly TRBD1 on 6 matching bases. Sequencing was done on a sample of whole blood. The clonotype originates from an adult who was a healthcare worker with PCR-confirmed SARS-CoV-2 infection or an uninfected control (not recorded which). CDR3 in amino acids: CASRSSGALDEKLFF. Here the CDR3 DNA reads TGCGCCAGCCGGAGTTCGGGGGCTTTGGATGAAAAACTGTTTTTT.